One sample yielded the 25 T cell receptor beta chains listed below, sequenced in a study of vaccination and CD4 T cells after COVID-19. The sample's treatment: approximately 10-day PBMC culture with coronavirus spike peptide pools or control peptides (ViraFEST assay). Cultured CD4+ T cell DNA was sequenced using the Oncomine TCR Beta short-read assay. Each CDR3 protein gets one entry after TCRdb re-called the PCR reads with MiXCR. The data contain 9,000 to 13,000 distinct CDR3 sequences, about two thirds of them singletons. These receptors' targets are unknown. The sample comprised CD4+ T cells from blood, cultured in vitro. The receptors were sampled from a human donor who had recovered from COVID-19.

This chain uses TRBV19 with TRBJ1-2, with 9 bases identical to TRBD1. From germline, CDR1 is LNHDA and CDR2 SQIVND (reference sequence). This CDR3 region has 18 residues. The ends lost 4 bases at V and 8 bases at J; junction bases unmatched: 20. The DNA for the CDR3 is TGTGCCAGTAGTACGTCGCCGGGACAGGGAATTGGAGTAGGCGGCTACACCTTC. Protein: CASSTSPGQGIGVGGYTF.

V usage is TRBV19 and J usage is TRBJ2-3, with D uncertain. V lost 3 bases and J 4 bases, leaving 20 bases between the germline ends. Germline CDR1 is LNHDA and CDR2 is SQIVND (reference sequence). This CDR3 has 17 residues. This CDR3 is CASSMRGRGRGADTQYF. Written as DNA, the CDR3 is TGTGCCAGTAGTATGCGAGGCCGAGGACGCGGAGCAGATACGCAGTATTTT.

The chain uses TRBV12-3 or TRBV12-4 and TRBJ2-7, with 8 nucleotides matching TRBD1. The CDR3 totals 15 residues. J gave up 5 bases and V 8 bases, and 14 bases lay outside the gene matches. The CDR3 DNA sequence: TGTGCCAGCCTCCTGGGACAGGTAGTTAACAACGAGCAGTACTTC. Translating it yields CASLLGQVVNNEQYF.

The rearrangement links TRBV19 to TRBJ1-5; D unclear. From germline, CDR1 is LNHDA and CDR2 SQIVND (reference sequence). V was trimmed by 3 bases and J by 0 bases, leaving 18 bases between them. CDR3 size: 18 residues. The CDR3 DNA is TGTGCCAGTAGTATCCGACCAGGCTGGGGTGGTAGCAATCAGCCCCAGCATTTT. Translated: CASSIRPGWGGSNQPQHF. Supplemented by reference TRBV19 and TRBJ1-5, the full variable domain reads DGGITQSPKYLFRKEGQNVTLSCEQNLNHDAMYWYRQDPGQGLRLIYYSQIVNDFQKGDIAEGYSVSREKKESFPLTVTSAQKNPTAFYLCASSIRPGWGGSNQPQHFGDGTRLSIL.

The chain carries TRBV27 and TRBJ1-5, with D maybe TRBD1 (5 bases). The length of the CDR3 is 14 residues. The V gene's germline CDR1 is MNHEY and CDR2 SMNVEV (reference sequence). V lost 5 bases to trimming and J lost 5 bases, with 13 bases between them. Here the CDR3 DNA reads TGTGCCAGCAGTATCGACAGACGATATCAGCCCCAGCATTTT. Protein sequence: CASSIDRRYQPQHF.

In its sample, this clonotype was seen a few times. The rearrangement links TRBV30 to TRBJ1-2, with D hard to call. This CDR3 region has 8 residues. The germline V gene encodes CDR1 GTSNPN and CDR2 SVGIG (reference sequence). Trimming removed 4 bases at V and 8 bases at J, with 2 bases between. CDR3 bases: TGTGCCTGGAACGGCTACACCTTC. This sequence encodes CAWNGYTF.

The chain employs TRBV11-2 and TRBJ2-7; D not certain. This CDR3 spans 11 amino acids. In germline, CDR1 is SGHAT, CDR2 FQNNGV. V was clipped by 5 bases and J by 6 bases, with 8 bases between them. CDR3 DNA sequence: TGTGCCAGCAGCACGGGCCCCGAGCAGTACTTC. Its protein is CASSTGPEQYF. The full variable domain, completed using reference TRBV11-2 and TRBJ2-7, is EAGVAQSPRYKIIEKRQSVAFWCNPISGHATLYWYQQILGQGPKLLIQFQNNGVVDDSQLPKDRFSAERLKGVDSTLKIQPAKLEDSAVYLCASSTGPEQYFGPGTRLTVT.

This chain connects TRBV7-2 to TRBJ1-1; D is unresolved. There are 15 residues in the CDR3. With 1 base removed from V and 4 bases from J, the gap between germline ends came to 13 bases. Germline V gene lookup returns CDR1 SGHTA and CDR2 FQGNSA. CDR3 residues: CASSLDPRMGTEAFF. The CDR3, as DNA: TGTGCCAGCAGCTTAGATCCGAGGATGGGCACTGAAGCTTTCTTT.

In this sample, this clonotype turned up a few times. CDR3 DNA sequence: TGTGCCAGCAGCAAAGCTAGGACAGGCCCTCAAGAGACCCAGTACTTC. It yields the protein CASSKARTGPQETQYF. The rearrangement links TRBV21-1 to TRBJ2-5; the D call in the table, TRBD1, was not verified against the DNA. TRBV21-1 is termed a pseudogene. This CDR3 comprises 16 residues.

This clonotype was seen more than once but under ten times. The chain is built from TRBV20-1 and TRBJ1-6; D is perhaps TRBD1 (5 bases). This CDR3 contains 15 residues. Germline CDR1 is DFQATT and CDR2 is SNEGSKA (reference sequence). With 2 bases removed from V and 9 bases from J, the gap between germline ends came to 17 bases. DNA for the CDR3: TGCAGTGCTAGACCGCCGGGGCCCTTCGGTTCACCCCTCCACTTT. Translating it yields CSARPPGPFGSPLHF.

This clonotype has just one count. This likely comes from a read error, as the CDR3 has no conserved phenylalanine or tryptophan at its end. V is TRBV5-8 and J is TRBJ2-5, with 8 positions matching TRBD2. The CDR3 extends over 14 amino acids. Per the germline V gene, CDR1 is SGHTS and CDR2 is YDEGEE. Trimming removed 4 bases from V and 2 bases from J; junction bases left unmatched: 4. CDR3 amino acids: CASSPLAEQETQYL. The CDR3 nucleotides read TGTGCCAGCAGCCCACTAGCGGAACAAGAGACCCAGTACCTC.

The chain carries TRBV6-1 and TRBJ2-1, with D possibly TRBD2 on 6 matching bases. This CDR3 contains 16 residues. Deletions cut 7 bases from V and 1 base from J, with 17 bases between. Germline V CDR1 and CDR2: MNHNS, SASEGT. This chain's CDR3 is CASTIPGTLSYNEQFF. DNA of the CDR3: TGTGCCAGCACCATTCCCGGGACTTTGTCCTACAATGAGCAGTTCTTC.

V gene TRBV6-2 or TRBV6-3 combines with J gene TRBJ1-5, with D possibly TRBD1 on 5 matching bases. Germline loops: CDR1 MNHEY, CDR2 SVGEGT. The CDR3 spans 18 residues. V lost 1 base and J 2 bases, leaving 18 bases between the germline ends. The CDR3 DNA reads TGTGCCAGCAGTTACTATAGGGGAGGGGTCTTGGGCAATCAGCCCCAGCATTTT. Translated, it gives CASSYYRGGVLGNQPQHF.

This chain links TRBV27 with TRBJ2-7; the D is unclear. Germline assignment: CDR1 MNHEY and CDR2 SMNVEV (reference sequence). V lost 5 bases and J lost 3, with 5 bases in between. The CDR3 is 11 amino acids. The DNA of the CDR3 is TGTGCCAGCAGTCCGTACTACGAGCAGTACTTC. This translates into CASSPYYEQYF.

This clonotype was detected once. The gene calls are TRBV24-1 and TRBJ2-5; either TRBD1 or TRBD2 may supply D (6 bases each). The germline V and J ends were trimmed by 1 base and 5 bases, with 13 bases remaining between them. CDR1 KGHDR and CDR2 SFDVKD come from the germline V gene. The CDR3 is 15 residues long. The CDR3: CATSDLGGIGETQYF. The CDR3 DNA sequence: TGTGCCACCAGTGATTTAGGGGGGATCGGGGAGACCCAGTACTTC.

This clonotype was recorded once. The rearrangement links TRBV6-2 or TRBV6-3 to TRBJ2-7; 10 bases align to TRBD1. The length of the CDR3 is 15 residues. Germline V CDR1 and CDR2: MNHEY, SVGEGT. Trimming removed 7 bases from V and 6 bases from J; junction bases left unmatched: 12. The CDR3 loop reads CASNDRQGASGEQYF. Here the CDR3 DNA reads TGTGCCAGCAATGACAGACAGGGGGCGTCCGGCGAGCAGTACTTC.

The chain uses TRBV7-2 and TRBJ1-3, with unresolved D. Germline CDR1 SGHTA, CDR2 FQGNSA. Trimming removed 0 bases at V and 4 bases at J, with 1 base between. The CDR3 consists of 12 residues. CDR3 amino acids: CASSLAGNTIYF. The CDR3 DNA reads TGTGCCAGCAGCTTAGCGGGAAACACCATATATTTT.

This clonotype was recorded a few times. Written as DNA, the CDR3 is TGCAGTGCCCCTGACAGAAACTCTGGAAACACCATATATTTT. This codes for CSAPDRNSGNTIYF. The chain employs TRBV20-1 and TRBJ1-3; a possible D gene is TRBD1 (5 bases). The V gene's germline CDR1 is DFQATT and CDR2 SNEGSKA (reference sequence). The CDR3 contains 14 residues. V lost 6 bases to trimming and J lost 0 bases, with 12 bases between them.

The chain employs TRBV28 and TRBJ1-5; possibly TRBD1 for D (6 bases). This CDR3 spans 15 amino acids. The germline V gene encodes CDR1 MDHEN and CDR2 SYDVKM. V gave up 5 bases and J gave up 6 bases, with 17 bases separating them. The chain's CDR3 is CASSVIKRGSQPQHF. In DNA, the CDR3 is TGTGCCAGCAGTGTCATAAAGAGGGGGAGTCAGCCCCAGCATTTT.

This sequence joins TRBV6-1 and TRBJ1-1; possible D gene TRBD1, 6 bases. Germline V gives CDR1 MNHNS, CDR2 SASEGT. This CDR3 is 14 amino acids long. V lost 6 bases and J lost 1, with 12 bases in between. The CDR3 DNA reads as TGTGCCAGCAGGAAAGAGACAGGGAACACTGAAGCTTTCTTT. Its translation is CASRKETGNTEAFF.

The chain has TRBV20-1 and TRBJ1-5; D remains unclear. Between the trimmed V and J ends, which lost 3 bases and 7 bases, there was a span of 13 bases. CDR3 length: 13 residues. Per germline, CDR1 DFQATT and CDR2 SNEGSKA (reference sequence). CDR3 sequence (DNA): TGCAGTGCTAGCGCGGCAGCAGTCCAGCCCCAGCATTTT. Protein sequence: CSASAAAVQPQHF.

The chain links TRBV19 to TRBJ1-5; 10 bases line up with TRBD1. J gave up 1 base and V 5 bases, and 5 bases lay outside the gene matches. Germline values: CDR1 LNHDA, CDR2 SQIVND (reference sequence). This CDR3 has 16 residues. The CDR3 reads CASSAGQGRSNQPQHF. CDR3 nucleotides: TGTGCCAGTAGTGCGGGACAGGGGAGAAGCAATCAGCCCCAGCATTTT. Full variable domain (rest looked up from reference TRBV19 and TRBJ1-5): DGGITQSPKYLFRKEGQNVTLSCEQNLNHDAMYWYRQDPGQGLRLIYYSQIVNDFQKGDIAEGYSVSREKKESFPLTVTSAQKNPTAFYLCASSAGQGRSNQPQHFGDGTRLSIL.

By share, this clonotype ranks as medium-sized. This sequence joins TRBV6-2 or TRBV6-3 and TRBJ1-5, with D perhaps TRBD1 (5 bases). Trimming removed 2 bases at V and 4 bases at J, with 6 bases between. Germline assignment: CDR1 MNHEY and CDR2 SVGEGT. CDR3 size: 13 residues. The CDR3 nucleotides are TGTGCCAGCAGTTACCGACAGAATCAGCCCCAGCATTTT. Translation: CASSYRQNQPQHF.

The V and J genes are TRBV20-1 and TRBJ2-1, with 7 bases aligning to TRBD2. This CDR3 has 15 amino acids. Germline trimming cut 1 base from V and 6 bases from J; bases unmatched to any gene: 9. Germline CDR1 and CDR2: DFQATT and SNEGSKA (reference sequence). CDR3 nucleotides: TGCAGTGCTAGAGTTGCGGGGAGGGGCATCAATGAGCAGTTCTTC. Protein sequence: CSARVAGRGINEQFF.

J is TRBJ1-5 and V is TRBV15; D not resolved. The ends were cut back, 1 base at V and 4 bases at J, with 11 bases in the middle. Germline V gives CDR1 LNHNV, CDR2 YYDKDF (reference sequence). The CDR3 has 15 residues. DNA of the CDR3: TGTGCCACCAGCAGAGGGACCTCTGAAAATCAGCCCCAGCATTTT. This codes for CATSRGTSENQPQHF. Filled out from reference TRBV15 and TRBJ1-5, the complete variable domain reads DAMVIQNPRYQVTQFGKPVTLSCSQTLNHNVMYWYQQKSSQAPKLLFHYYDKDFNNEADTPDNFQSRRPNTSFCFLDIRSPGLGDTAMYLCATSRGTSENQPQHFGDGTRLSIL.